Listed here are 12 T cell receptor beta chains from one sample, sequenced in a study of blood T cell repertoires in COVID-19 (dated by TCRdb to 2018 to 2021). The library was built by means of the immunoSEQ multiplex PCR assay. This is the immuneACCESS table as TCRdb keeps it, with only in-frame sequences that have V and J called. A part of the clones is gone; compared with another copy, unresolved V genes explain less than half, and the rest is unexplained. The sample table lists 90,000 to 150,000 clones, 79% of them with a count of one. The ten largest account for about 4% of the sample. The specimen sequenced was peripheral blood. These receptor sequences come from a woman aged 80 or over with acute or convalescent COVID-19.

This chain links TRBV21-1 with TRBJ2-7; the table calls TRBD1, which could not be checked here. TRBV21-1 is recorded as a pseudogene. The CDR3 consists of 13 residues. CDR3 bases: TGTGCCAGCCCCGGCCCTCAGGGGGGCGAGCAGTACTTC. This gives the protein CASPGPQGGEQYF.

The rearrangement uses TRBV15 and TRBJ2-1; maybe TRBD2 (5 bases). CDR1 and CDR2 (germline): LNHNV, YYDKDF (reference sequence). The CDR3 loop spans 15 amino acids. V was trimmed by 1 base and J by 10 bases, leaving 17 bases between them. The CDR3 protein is CATSRGDRAEREQFF. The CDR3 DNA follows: TGTGCCACCAGCAGAGGAGACCGAGCGGAAAGGGAGCAGTTCTTC. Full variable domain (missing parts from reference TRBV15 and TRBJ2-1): DAMVIQNPRYQVTQFGKPVTLSCSQTLNHNVMYWYQQKSSQAPKLLFHYYDKDFNNEADTPDNFQSRRPNTSFCFLDIRSPGLGDTAMYLCATSRGDRAEREQFFGPGTRLTVL.

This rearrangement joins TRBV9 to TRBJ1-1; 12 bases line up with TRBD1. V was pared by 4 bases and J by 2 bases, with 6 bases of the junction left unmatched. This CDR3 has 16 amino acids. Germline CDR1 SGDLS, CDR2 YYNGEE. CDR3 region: CASSFGTGGVNTEAFF. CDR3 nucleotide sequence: TGTGCCAGCAGCTTTGGGACAGGGGGCGTTAACACTGAAGCTTTCTTT.

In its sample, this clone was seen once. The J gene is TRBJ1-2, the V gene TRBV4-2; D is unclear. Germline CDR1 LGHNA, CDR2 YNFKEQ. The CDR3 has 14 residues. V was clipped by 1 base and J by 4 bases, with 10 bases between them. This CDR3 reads CASSQAQRTYGYTF. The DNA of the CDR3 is TGTGCCAGCAGCCAAGCGCAGCGAACCTATGGCTACACCTTC.

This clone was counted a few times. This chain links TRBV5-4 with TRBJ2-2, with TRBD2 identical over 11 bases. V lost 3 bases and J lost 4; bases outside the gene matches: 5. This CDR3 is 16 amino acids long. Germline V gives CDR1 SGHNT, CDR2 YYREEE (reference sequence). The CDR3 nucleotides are TGTGCCAGCAGCTCCCGTAGCGGGGGGGTCACCGGGGAGCTGTTTTTT. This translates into CASSSRSGGVTGELFF.

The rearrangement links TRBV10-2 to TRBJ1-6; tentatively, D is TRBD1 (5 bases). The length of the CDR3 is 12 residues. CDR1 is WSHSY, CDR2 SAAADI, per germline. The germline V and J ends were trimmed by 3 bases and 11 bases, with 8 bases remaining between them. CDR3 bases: TGCGCCAGCAGTGAAGGGGAGGCACCCCTCCACTTT. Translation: CASSEGEAPLHF.

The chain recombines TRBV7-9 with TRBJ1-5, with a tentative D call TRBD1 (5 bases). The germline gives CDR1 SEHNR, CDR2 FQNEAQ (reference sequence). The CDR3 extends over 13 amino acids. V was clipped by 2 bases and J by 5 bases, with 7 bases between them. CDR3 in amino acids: CASSLIGDQPQHF. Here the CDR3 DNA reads TGTGCCAGCAGCTTAATAGGGGATCAGCCCCAGCATTTT.

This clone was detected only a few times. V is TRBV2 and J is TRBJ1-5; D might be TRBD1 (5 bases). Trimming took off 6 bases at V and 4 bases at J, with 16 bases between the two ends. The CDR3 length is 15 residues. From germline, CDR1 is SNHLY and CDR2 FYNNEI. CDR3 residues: CASRQVAGGNQPQHF. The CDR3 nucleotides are TGTGCCAGCAGACAGGTCGCGGGGGGGAATCAGCCCCAGCATTTT.

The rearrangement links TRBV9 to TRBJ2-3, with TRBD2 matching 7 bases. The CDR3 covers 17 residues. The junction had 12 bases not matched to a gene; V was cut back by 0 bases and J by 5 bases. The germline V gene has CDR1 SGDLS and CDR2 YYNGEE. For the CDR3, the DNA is TGTGCCAGCAGCGTAGCCTACTCAGGGCGCGGGGGAGATACGCAGTATTTT. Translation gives CASSVAYSGRGGDTQYF.

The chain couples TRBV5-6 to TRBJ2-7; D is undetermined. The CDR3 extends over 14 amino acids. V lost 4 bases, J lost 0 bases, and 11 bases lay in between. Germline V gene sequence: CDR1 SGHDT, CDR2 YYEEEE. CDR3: CASSLRVSSYEQYF. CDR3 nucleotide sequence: TGTGCCAGCAGCCTTCGCGTAAGCTCCTACGAGCAGTACTTC.

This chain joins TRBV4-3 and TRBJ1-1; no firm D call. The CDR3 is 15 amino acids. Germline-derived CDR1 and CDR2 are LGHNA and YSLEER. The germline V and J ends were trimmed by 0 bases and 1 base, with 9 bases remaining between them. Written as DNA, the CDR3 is TGCGCCAGCAGCCAAGATATAGCGAGGAACACTGAAGCTTTCTTT. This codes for CASSQDIARNTEAFF.

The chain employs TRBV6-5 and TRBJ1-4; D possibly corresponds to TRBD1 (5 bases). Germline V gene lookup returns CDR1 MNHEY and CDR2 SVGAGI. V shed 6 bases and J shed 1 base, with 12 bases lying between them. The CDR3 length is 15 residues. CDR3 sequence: CASSFGQETNEKLFF. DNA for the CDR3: TGTGCCAGCAGCTTCGGACAAGAAACTAATGAAAAACTGTTTTTT.